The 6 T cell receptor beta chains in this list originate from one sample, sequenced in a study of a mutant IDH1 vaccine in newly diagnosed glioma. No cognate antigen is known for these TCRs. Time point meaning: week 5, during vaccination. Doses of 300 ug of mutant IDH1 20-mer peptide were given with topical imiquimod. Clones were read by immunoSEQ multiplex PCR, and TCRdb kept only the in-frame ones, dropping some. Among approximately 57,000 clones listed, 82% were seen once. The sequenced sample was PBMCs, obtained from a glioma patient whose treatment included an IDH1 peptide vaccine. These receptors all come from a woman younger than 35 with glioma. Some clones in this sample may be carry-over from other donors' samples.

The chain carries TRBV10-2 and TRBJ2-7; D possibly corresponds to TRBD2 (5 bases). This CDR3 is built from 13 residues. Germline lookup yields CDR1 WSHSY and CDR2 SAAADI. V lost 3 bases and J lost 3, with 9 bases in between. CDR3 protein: CASSDRTYYEQYF. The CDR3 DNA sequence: TGCGCCAGCAGTGACAGGACTTACTACGAGCAGTACTTC.

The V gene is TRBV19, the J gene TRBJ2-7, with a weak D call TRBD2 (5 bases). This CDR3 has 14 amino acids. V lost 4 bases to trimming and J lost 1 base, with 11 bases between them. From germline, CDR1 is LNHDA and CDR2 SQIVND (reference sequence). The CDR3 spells CASSTLRGSYEQYF. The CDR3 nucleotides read TGTGCCAGTAGTACCCTACGGGGATCCTACGAGCAGTACTTC.

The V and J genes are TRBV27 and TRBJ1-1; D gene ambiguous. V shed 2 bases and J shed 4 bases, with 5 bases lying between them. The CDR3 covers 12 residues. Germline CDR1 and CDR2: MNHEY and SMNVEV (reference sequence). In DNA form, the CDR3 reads TGTGCCAGCAGTTTAGTGGGCACTGAAGCTTTCTTT. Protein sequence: CASSLVGTEAFF.

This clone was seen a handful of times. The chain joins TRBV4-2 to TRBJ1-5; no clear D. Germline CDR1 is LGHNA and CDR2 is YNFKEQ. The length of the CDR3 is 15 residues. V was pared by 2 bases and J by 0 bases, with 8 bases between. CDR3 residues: CASSQYRDSNQPQHF. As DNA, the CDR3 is TGTGCCAGCAGCCAATACAGAGATAGCAATCAGCCCCAGCATTTT.

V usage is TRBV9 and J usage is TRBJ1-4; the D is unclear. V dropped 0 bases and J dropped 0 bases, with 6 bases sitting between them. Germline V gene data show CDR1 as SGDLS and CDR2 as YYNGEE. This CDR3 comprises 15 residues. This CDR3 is CASSVDHSTNEKLFF. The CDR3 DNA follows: TGTGCCAGCAGCGTAGATCATTCAACTAATGAAAAACTGTTTTTT.

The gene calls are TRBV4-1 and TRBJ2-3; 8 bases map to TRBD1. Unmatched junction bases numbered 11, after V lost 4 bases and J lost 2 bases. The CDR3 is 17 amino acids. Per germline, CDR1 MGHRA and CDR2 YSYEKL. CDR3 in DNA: TGCGCCAGCAGCCGCATCACCGGGACAGGACACACAGATACGCAGTATTTT. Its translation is CASSRITGTGHTDTQYF.